This TCR beta chain is drawn from a study of long-term antiretroviral therapy in people with HIV. In regard to this clone: Its specificity is not known.

V gave up 3 bases and J gave up 3 bases, with 10 bases separating them. The germline V gene encodes CDR1 MNHEY and CDR2 SMNVEV (reference sequence). The CDR3 sequence is 14 residues long. An immunoSEQ assay, version v3.0, was performed at survey level. Sequencing aimed at roughly 40,000-55,000 T-cell genomes per sample. Generated by immunoSEQ multiplex PCR, the TCRdb table keeps only in-frame clones and is missing some. The sample holds 30,000 to 35,000 clones, roughly 83% seen once. Overall study findings and caveats: Data on ART adherence, viral resistance or therapy changes were unavailable. The data indicate that diversity increased after ART but remained below transplant donor controls.

Sequenced material: unsorted PBMCs, taken 1.9 years after starting antiretroviral therapy. The chain employs TRBV27 and TRBJ2-3, with D possibly matching TRBD2 (6 bases). This receptor was identified in a man between 18 and 29 years old with HIV. CDR3 region: CASSFVGGTDTQYF. CDR3 bases: TGTGCCAGCAGTTTTGTTGGAGGGACAGATACGCAGTATTTT.